This TCR beta chain came from a study of CD4 T cells in relation to SARS-CoV-2 and coronaviruses. The overall study: ViraFEST: roughly ten-day antigen culture of PBMCs, then TCR beta CDR3 sequencing. The negative reference was HIV-1 Nef peptide pool or peptide-free culture.

Study outcomes and limitations: In around 60% of donors, memory CD4+ clonotypes crossrecognized SARS-CoV-2 and at least one common cold coronavirus spike.

Here immunoSEQ multiplex PCR was the method, and the copy in TCRdb shows in-frame clones only, minus some. Of 15,000 to 25,000 clones listed, around 67% are singletons. Per germline, CDR1 SGHTA and CDR2 FQGNSA. V was trimmed by 1 base and J by 4 bases, leaving 7 bases between them. CDR3 length equals 13 residues. Before the COVID-19 pandemic, during about 2011-2019, CD4+ T cells were taken from unexposed donors. After approximately 10 days of culture, CD4+ T cells were isolated. Fresh IL-2 medium replaced half the medium on days 3 and 7. This clone was counted a single time. Antigen specificity is unknown.

The receptor was derived from a human donor in good health. The chain couples TRBV7-2 to TRBJ2-5; D is possibly TRBD1 (6 bases). Sequencing was carried out using CD4+ T cells from PBMCs, cultured in vitro. The CDR3 bases are TGTGCCAGCAGCTTAGACAGGGCAGAGACCCAGTACTTC. This gives the protein CASSLDRAETQYF.